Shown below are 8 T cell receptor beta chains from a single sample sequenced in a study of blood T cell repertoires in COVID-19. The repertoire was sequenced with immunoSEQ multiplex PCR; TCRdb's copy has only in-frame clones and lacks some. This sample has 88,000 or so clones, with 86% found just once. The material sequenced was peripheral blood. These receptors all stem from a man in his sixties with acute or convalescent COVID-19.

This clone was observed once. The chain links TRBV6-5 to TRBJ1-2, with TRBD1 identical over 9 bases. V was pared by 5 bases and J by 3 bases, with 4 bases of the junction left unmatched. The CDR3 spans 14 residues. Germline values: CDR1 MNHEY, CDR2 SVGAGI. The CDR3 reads CASSPRTGDYGYTF. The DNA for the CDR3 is TGTGCCAGCAGTCCACGGACAGGGGACTATGGCTACACCTTC.

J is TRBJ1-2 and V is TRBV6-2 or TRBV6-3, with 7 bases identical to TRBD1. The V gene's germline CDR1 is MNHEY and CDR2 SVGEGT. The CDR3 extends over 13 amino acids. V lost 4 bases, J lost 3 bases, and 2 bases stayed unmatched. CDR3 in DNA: TGTGCCAGCAGTTTCACAGGGGACTATGGCTACACCTTC. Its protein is CASSFTGDYGYTF.

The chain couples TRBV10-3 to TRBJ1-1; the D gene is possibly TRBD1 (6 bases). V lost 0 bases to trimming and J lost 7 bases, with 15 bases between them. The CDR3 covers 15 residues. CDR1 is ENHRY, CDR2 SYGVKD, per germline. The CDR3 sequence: CAISESATGRDEAFF. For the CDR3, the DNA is TGTGCCATCAGTGAGTCCGCTACAGGGAGGGATGAAGCTTTCTTT.

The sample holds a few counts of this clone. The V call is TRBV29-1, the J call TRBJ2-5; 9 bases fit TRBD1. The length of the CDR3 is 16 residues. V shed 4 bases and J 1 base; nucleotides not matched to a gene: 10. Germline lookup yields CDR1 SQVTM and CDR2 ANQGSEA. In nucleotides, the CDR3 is TGCAGCGTTGCGTCCGGGACAGGGAGGTCCCAAGAGACCCAGTACTTC. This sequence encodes CSVASGTGRSQETQYF.

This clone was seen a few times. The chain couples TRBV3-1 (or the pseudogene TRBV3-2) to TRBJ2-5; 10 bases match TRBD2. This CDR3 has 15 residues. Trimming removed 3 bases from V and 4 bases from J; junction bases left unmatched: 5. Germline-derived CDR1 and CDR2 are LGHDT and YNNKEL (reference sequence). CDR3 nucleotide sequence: TGTGCCAGCAGCCATTTTCCTAGCGGGGGAGAGACCCAGTACTTC. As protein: CASSHFPSGGETQYF.

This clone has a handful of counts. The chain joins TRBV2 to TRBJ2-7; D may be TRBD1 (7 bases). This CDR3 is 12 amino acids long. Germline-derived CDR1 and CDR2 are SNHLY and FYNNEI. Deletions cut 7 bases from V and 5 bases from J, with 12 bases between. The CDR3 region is CASTPGGNEQYF. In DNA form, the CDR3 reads TGTGCCAGCACCCCAGGGGGGAACGAGCAGTACTTC.

The CDR3 is CASSEAHGGQNYGYTF. The CDR3 nucleotides read TGTGCCAGCAGTGAAGCTCACGGGGGGCAGAACTATGGCTACACCTTC. The V and J genes are TRBV6-1 and TRBJ1-2; perhaps TRBD1 as D (6 bases). The V gene's germline CDR1 is MNHNS and CDR2 SASEGT. The V and J ends lost 0 bases and 2 bases respectively, with 13 bases between them. This CDR3 is built from 16 residues.

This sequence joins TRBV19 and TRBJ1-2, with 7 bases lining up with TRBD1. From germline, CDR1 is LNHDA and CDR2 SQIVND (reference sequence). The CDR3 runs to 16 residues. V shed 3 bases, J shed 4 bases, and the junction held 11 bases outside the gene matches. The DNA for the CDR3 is TGTGCCAGTAGTATCTACGCGACAGGGCTTATCTATGGCTACACCTTC. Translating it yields CASSIYATGLIYGYTF.